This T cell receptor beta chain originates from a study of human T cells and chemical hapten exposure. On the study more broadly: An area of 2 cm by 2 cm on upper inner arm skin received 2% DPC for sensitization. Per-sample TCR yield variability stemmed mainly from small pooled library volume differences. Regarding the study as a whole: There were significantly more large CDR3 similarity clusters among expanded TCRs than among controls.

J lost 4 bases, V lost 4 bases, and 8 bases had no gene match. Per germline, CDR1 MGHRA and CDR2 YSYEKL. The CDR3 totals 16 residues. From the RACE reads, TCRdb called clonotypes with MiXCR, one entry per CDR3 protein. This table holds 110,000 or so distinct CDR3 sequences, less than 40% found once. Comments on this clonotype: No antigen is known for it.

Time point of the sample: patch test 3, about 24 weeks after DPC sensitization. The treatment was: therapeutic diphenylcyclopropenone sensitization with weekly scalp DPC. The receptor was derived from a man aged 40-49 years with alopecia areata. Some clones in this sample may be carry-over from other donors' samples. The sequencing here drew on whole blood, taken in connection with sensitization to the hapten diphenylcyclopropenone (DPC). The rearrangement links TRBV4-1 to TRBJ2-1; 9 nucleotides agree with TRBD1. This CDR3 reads CASSLETGGGYNEQFF. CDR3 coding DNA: TGCGCCAGCAGCCTAGAAACAGGGGGCGGGTACAATGAGCAGTTCTTC.